One and the same sample provided the 9 T cell receptor beta chains below, sequenced in a study of blood T cell repertoires in COVID-19. Method: immunoSEQ multiplex PCR; TCRdb's copy keeps in-frame clones and lacks some. The sample lists 88,000 or so clones, around 88% occurring once. Sequencing was carried out using peripheral blood. Every receptor here comes from a man aged 55-75 years with acute or convalescent COVID-19.

This clone came up once. This chain uses TRBV12-5 with TRBJ1-6; possibly TRBD1 for D (6 bases). This CDR3 contains 14 residues. Germline lookup yields CDR1 LGHNT and CDR2 FRNRAP. V was cut by 6 bases and J by 7 bases, with 13 bases left in between. CDR3 DNA: TGTGCTAGTGGCTTCCGAGACAGGAATTCACCCCTCCACTTT. Its translation: CASGFRDRNSPLHF.

This chain uses TRBV5-6 with TRBJ1-1, with 7 bases identical to TRBD1. CDR1 is SGHDT and CDR2 is YYEEEE in the germline V gene. The CDR3 length is 15 residues. The V and J ends lost 3 bases and 9 bases, in that order; junction bases with no gene match: 14. CDR3 residues: CASSSSLDRESKAFF. CDR3 DNA: TGTGCCAGCAGCTCGTCGCTAGACAGGGAGTCTAAAGCTTTCTTT.

This clone turned up a few times. The chain joins TRBV3-1 (or the pseudogene TRBV3-2) to TRBJ1-5, with 7 bases matching TRBD1. Germline CDR1 LGHDT, CDR2 YNNKEL (reference sequence). V was pared by 4 bases and J by 3 bases, with 6 bases of the junction left unmatched. The CDR3 totals 15 residues. The CDR3 is CASSLNRGNNQPQHF. In DNA, the CDR3 is TGTGCCAGCAGCCTGAACAGGGGAAACAATCAGCCCCAGCATTTT.

The chain combines TRBV19 with TRBJ1-1; TRBD1 might be the D (6 bases). CDR3 length: 16 amino acids. Trimming cost V 5 bases and J 9 bases, with 25 bases left between them. The germline gives CDR1 LNHDA, CDR2 SQIVND (reference sequence). The CDR3 loop is CASSPGTSGLEAKAFF. The CDR3 coding sequence is TGTGCCAGTAGTCCCGGGACATCCGGTTTAGAGGCTAAAGCTTTCTTT.

Only a few counts were recorded for this clone. The V and J genes are TRBV10-3 and TRBJ1-2; possible D gene TRBD1, 6 bases. Trimming pared 2 bases from V and 5 bases from J, leaving 9 bases between. This CDR3 spans 13 amino acids. Germline V gives CDR1 ENHRY, CDR2 SYGVKD. The CDR3 region is CAISEQGMYGYTF. DNA for the CDR3: TGTGCCATCAGTGAGCAGGGGATGTATGGCTACACCTTC.

V and J are TRBV18 and TRBJ1-5; perhaps TRBD1 as D (5 bases). The CDR3 runs 13 residues. Trimming pared 4 bases from V and 5 bases from J, leaving 9 bases between. The germline V gene encodes CDR1 KGHSH and CDR2 LQKENI. CDR3 protein: CASSRQTDQPQHF. DNA for the CDR3: TGTGCCAGCTCACGACAGACAGATCAGCCCCAGCATTTT.

In regard to this clone: Distinct nucleotide sequences in the sample also encode this CDR3. The genes are TRBV6-1 and TRBJ1-5, with D maybe TRBD1 (5 bases). Germline V gives CDR1 MNHNS, CDR2 SASEGT. V dropped 2 bases and J dropped 4 bases, with 9 bases sitting between them. This CDR3 contains 14 residues. Here the CDR3 reads CASSEQGGNQPQHF. For the CDR3, the DNA is TGTGCCAGCAGTGAACAGGGAGGAAATCAGCCCCAGCATTTT.

The CDR3 bases are TGTGCCAGCAGCCCGACGAGGACTCCTAACTATGGCTACACCTTC. It translates to CASSPTRTPNYGYTF. This rearrangement joins TRBV3-1 (or the pseudogene TRBV3-2) to TRBJ1-2; no clear D gene. The germline V gene encodes CDR1 LGHDT and CDR2 YNNKEL (reference sequence). The CDR3 is 15 amino acids. Trimming took 4 bases from V and 0 from J, leaving 12 bases between them.

This chain uses TRBV1 with TRBJ2-1; no DNA check was done on the table's D call, TRBD2. TRBV1 is given as a pseudogene. The CDR3 sequence is 15 residues long. CDR3 sequence reads: CTSSGSVSSYNEQFF. The CDR3 bases are TGCACCAGCAGCGGGAGCGTGAGCTCCTACAATGAGCAGTTCTTC.